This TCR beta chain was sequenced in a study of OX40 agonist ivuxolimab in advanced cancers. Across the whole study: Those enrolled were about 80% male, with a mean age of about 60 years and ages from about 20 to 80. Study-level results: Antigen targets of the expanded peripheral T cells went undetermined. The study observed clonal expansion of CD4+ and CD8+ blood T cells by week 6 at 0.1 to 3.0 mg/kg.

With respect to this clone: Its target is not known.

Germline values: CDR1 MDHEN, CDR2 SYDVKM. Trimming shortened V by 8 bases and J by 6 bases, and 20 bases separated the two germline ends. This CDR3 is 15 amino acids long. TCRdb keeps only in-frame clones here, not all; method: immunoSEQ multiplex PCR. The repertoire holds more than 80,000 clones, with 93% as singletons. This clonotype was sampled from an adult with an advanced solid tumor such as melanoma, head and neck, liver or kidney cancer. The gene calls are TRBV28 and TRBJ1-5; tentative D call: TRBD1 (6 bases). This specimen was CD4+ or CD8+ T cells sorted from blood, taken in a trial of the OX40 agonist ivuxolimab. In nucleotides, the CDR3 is TGTGCCAGCTTGGGTAGCCCTTCAGGGGCTCAGCCCCAGCATTTT. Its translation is CASLGSPSGAQPQHF. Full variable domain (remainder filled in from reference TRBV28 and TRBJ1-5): DVKVTQSSRYLVKRTGEKVFLECVQDMDHENMFWYRQDPGLGLRLIYFSYDVKMKEKGDIPEGYSVSREKKERFSLILESASTNQTSMYLCASLGSPSGAQPQHFGDGTRLSIL.